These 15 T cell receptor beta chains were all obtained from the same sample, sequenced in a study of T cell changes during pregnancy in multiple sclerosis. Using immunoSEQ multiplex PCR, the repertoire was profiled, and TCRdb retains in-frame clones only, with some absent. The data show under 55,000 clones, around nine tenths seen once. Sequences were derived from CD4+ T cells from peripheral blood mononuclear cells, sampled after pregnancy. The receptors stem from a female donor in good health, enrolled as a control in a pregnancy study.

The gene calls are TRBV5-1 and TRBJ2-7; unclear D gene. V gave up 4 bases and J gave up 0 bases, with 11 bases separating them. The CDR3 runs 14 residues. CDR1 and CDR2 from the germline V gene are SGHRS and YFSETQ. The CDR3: CASSLRHDSYEQYF. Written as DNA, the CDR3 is TGCGCCAGCAGCCTGCGGCACGACTCCTACGAGCAGTACTTC.

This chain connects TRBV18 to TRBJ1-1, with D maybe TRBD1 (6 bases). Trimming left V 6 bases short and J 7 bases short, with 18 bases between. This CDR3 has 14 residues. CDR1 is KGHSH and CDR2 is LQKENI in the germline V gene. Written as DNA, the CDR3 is TGTGCCAGCTCCGACCAGCAGGACAGATATGAAGCTTTCTTT. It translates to CASSDQQDRYEAFF.

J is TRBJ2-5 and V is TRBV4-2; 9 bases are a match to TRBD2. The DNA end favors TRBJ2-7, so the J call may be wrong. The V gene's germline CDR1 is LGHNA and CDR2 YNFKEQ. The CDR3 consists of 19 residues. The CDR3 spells CASSLEGGTSSFSGYEQYF. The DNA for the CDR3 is TGTGCCAGCAGCTTAGAAGGGGGGACTAGCTCTTTCTCGGGCTACGAGCAGTACTTC.

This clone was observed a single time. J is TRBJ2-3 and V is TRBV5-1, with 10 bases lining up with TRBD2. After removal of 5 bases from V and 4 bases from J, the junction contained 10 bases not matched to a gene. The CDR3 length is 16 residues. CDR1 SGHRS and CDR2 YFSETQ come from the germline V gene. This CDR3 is CASRLAGGTGADTQYF. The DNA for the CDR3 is TGCGCCAGCAGATTAGCGGGGGGAACGGGTGCAGATACGCAGTATTTT.

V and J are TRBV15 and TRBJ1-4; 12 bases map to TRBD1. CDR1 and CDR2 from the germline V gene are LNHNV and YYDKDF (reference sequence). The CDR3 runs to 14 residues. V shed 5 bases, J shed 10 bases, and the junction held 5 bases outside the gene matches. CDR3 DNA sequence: TGTGCCACCAGCTCCGGGACAGGGGGCTCAAAACTGTTTTTT. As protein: CATSSGTGGSKLFF.

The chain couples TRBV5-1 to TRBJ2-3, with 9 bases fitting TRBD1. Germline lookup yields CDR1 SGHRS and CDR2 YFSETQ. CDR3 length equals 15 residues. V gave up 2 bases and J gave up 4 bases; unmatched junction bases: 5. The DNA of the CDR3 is TGCGCCAGCAGCTTCTCGGGACAGGGAGCAGATACGCAGTATTTT. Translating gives CASSFSGQGADTQYF.

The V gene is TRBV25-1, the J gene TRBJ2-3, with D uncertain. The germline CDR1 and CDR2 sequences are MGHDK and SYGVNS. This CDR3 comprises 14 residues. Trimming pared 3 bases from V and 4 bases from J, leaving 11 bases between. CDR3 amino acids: CASSDTLAADTQYF. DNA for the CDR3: TGTGCCAGCAGTGATACGCTTGCAGCAGATACGCAGTATTTT.

CDR3 sequence (DNA): TGCAGCGGGAGAGGACAGATGAACACTGAAGCTTTCTTT. Its protein is CSGRGQMNTEAFF. J is TRBJ1-1 and V is TRBV29-1; D may be TRBD1 (6 bases). This CDR3 is built from 13 residues. V lost 7 bases and J 0 bases, leaving 12 bases between the germline ends. Germline CDR1 SQVTM, CDR2 ANQGSEA.

DNA for the CDR3: TGTGCCTGGAGTGCAGGGAACATTCAGTACTTC. Translating it yields CAWSAGNIQYF. This chain joins TRBV30 and TRBJ2-4; D is possibly TRBD1 (5 bases). This CDR3 is built from 11 residues. V lost 1 base and J 7 bases, leaving 5 bases between the germline ends. In germline, CDR1 is GTSNPN, CDR2 SVGIG (reference sequence).

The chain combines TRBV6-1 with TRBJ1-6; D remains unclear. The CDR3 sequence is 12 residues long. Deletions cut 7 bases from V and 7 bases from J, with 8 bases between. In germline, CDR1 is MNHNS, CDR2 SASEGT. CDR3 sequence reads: CASTVGNSPLHF. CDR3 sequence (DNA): TGTGCCAGCACCGTCGGGAATTCACCCCTCCACTTT.

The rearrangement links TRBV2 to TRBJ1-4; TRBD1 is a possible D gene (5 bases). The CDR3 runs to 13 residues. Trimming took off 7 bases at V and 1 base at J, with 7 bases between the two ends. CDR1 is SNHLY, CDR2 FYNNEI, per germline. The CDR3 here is CASMGGTNEKLFF. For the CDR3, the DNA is TGTGCCAGCATGGGGGGAACTAATGAAAAACTGTTTTTT. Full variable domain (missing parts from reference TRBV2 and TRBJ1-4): EPEVTQTPSHQVTQMGQEVILRCVPISNHLYFYWYRQILGQKVEFLVSFYNNEISEKSEIFDDQFSVERPDGSNFTLKIRSTKLEDSAMYFCASMGGTNEKLFFGSGTQLSVL.

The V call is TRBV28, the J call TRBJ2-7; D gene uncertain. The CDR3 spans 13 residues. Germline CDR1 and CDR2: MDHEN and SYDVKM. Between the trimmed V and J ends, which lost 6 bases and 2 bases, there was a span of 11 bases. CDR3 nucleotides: TGTGCCAGCAGCCGGTCACCCGCCTACGAGCAGTACTTC. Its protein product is CASSRSPAYEQYF.

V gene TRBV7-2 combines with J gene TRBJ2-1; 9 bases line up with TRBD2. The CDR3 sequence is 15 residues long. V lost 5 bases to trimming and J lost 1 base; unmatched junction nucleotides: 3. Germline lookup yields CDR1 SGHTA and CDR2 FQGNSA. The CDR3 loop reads CASSLSGSSYNEQFF. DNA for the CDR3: TGTGCCAGCAGCCTTAGCGGGAGTTCCTACAATGAGCAGTTCTTC.

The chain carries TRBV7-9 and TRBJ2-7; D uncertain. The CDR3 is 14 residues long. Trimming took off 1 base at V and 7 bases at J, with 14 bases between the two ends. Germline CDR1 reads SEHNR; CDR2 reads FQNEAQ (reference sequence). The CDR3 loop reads CASSLVQYNQEQYF. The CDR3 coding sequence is TGTGCCAGCAGCTTAGTACAGTACAATCAGGAGCAGTACTTC. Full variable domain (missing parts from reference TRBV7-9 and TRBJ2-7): DTGVSQNPRHKITKRGQNVTFRCDPISEHNRLYWYRQTLGQGPEFLTYFQNEAQLEKSRLLSDRFSAERPKGSFSTLEIQRTEQGDSAMYLCASSLVQYNQEQYFGPGTRLTVT.

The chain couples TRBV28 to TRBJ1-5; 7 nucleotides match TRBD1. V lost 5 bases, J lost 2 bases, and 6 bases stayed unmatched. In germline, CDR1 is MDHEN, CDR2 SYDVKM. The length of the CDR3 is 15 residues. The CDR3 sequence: CASSPGQAGNQPQHF. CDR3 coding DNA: TGTGCCAGCAGTCCCGGACAGGCGGGCAATCAGCCCCAGCATTTT.